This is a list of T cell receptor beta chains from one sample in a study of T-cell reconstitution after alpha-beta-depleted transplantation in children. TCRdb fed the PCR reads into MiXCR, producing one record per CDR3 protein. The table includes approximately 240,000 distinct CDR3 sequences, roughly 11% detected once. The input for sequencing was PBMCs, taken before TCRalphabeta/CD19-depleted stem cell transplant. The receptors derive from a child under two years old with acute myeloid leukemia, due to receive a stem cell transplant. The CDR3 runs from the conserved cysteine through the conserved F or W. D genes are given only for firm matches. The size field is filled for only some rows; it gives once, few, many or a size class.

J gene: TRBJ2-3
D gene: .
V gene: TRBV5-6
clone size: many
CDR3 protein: CASGEWPVDTQYF
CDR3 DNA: TGTGCCAGCGGGGAATGGCCCGTAGATACGCAGTATTTT

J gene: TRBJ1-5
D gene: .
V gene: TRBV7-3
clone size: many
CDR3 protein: CASSFGNGQPQHF
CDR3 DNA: TGTGCCAGCAGCTTCGGTAATGGTCAGCCCCAGCATTTT

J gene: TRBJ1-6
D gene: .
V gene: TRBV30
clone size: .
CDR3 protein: CAWSVSGNSPLHF
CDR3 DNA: TGTGCCTGGAGTGTCAGCGGGAATTCACCCCTCCACTTT

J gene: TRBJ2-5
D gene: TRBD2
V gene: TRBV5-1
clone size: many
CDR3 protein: CASSLVGLVRETQYF
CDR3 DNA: TGCGCCAGTTCTCTGGTGGGACTAGTAAGAGAGACCCAGTACTTC

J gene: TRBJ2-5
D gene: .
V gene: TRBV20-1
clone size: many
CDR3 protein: CSARPHQETQYF
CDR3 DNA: TGCAGTGCTAGGCCCCACCAAGAGACCCAGTACTTC

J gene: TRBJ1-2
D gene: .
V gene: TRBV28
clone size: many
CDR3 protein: CASSLTAGARRNGYTF
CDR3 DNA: TGTGCCAGCAGTTTAACTGCAGGGGCCCGAAGGAATGGCTACACCTTC

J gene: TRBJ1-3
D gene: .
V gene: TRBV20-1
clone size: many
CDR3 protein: CSAPGPGVRASGNTIYF
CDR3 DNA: TGCAGTGCCCCAGGACCGGGGGTTAGGGCCTCTGGAAACACCATATATTTT

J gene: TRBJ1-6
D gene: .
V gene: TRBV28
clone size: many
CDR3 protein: CASSPWGRSWDSPLHF
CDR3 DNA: TGTGCCAGCAGTCCCTGGGGCCGGTCCTGGGATTCACCCCTCCACTTT

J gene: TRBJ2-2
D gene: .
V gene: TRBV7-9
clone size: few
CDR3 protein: CASSLVDPPTGELFF
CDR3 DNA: TGTGCCAGCAGCTTAGTGGACCCCCCCACCGGGGAGCTGTTTTTT

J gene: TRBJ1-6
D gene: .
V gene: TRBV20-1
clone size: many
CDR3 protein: CSARDRTKVYDSPLHF
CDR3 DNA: TGCAGTGCTAGAGATAGGACAAAAGTGTATGATTCACCCCTCCACTTT

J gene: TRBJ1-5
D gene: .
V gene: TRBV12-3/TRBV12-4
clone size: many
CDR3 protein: CASTEGGGSLQPQHF
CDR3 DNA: TGTGCCAGCACCGAAGGCGGGGGGAGTCTTCAGCCCCAGCATTTT

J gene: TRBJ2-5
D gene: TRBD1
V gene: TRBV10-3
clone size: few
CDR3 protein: CAIRGTGYGQETQYF
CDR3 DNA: TGTGCCATCAGGGGGACAGGGTACGGTCAAGAGACCCAGTACTTC

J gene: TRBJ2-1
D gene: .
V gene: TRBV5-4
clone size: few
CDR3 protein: CASSFKGGPYNEQFF
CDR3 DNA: TGTGCCAGCAGCTTTAAGGGGGGGCCTTACAATGAGCAGTTCTTC

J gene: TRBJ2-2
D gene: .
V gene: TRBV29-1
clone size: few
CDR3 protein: CSASLGGGGELFF
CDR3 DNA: TGCAGCGCCAGCCTTGGGGGCGGCGGGGAGCTGTTTTTT

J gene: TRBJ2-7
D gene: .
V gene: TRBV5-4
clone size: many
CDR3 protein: CASSLDVPGSYEQYF
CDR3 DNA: TGTGCCAGCAGCTTAGATGTTCCGGGATCCTACGAGCAGTACTTC

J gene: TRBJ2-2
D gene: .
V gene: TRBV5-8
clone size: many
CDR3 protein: CASSLGLLRELFF
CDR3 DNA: TGTGCCAGCAGCTTGGGGCTTCTGAGGGAGCTGTTTTTT

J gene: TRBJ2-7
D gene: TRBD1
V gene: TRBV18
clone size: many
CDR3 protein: CASSPWRDRGGYEQYF
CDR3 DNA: TGTGCCAGCTCACCTTGGAGGGACAGGGGAGGCTACGAGCAGTACTTC

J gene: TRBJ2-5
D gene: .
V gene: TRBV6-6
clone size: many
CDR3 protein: CASSYGFGQTQYF
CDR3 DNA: TGTGCCAGCAGTTACGGGTTCGGGCAGACCCAGTACTTC

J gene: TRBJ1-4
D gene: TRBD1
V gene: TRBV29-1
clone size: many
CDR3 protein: CSVELPGQGNEKLFF
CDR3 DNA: TGCAGCGTTGAATTACCGGGACAGGGTAATGAAAAACTGTTTTTT

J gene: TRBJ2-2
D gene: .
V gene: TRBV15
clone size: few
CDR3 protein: CATSREGTGELFF
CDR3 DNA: TGTGCCACCAGCAGAGAGGGTACCGGGGAGCTGTTTTTT

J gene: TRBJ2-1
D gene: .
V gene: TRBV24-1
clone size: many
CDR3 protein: CATSDPSTGTGSYNEQFF
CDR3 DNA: TGTGCCACCAGTGATCCCTCGACCGGGACTGGTTCCTACAATGAGCAGTTCTTC

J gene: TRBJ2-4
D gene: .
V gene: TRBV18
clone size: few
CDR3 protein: CASSPLSGKDIQYF
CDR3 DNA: TGTGCCAGCTCCCCCCTTTCGGGGAAGGACATTCAGTACTTC

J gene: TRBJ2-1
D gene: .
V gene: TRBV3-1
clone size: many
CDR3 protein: CASSTTSSSYNEQFF
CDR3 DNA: TGTGCCAGCAGCACAACTAGTTCCTCGTACAATGAGCAGTTCTTC

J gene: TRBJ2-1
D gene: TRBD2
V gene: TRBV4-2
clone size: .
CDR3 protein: CASSLVPTSRSYNEQFF
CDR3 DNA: TGTGCCAGCAGCCTTGTTCCGACTAGCCGCTCCTACAATGAGCAGTTCTTC

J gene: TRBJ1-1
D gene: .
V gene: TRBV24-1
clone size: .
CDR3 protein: CATSPGHGGVEAFF
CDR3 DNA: TGTGCCACCAGTCCTGGGCACGGGGGCGTTGAAGCTTTCTTT

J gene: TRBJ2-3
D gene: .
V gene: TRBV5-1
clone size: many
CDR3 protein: CASSLAQLGPQPDTQYF
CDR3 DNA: TGCGCCAGCAGCTTAGCCCAATTGGGTCCTCAGCCAGATACGCAGTATTTT

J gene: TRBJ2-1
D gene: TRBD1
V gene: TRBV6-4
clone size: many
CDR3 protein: CASSVQGASYNEQFF
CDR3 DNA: TGTGCCAGCAGTGTTCAGGGGGCCTCCTACAATGAGCAGTTCTTC

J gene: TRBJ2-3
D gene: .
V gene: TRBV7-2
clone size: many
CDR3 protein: CASSLGVRTDTQYF
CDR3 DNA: TGTGCCAGCAGCTTAGGGGTGCGCACAGATACGCAGTATTTT

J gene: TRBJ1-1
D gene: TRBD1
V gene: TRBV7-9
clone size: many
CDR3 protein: CASNLEDRVNTEAFF
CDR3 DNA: TGTGCCAGCAATCTAGAGGACAGGGTAAACACTGAAGCTTTCTTT